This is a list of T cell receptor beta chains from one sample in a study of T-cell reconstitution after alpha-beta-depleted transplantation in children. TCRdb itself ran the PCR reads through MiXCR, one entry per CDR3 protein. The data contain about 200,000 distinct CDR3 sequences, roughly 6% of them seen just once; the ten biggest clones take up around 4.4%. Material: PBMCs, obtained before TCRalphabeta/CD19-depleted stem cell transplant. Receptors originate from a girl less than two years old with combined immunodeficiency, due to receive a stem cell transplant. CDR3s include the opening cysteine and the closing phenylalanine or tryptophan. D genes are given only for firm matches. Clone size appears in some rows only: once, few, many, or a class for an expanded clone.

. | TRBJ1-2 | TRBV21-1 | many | TGTGCCAGCAGCAAGCGGACAGGCTATGGCTACACCTTC | CASSKRTGYGYTF
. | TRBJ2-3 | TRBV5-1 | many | TGCGCCAGCAGCCCGGGGCTGGGGCAATCCACAGATACGCAGTATTTT | CASSPGLGQSTDTQYF
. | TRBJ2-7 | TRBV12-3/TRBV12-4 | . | TGTGCCAGCAGTCCCTACCCGGGCCACGAGCAGTACTTC | CASSPYPGHEQYF
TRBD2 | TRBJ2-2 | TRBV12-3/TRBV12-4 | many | TGTGCCAGCAGCGCGGGAGCGAACACCGGGGAGCTGTTTTTT | CASSAGANTGELFF
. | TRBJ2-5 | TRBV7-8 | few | TGTGCCAGCAGCCCTCGTAGCTTGCAGTACCAAGAGACCCAGTACTTC | CASSPRSLQYQETQYF
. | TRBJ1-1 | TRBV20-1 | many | TGCAGTGCGTTCGGGGCCCCTCGGGGAGAAGCTTTCTTT | CSAFGAPRGEAFF
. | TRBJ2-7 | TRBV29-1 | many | TGCAGCGTTGAATCCGTTACCCCTCAGGGCTACGAGCAGTACTTC | CSVESVTPQGYEQYF
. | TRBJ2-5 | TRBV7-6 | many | TGTGCCAGCAGCTTAGTCCAATTTGGGGGGCAAGAGACCCAGTACTTC | CASSLVQFGGQETQYF
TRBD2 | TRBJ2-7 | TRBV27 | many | TGTGCCAGCAGTTTAGCTAGCGGGATCTACGAGCAGTACTTC | CASSLASGIYEQYF
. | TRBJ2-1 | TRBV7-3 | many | TGTGCCAGCAGCTCACAGGCCCCCCTCAGCTCCTACAATGAGCAGTTCTTC | CASSSQAPLSSYNEQFF
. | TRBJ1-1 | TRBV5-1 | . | TGCGCCAGCAGCCCCGAAGGTCAGGAAGCTTTCTTT | CASSPEGQEAFF
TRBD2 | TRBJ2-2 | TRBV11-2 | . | TGTGCCAGCACACCCAGGGGGCCAACTAGCGGGAGGGGGTTGGAGCTGTTTTTT | CASTPRGPTSGRGLELFF
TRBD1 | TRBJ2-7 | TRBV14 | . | TGTGCCAGCAGCCAAGAATGGGGCAGGGGGCACTACGAGCAGTACTTC | CASSQEWGRGHYEQYF
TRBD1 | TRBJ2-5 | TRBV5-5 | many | TGTGCCAGCAGCTTATTTCTGACAGGGTCCCAAGAGACCCAGTACTTC | CASSLFLTGSQETQYF
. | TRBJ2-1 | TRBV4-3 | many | TGCGCCAGCAGCCAAGATTCCGGCTCCTACAATGAGCAGTTCTTC | CASSQDSGSYNEQFF
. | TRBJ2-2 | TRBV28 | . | TGTGCCAGCAGCCCCGTGTATCTGACGCAAAACACCGGGGAGCTGTTTTTT | CASSPVYLTQNTGELFF
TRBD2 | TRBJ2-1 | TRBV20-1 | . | TGCAGTGCTTGGAGCGGGGGGGCCGTCTACAATGAGCAGTTCTTC | CSAWSGGAVYNEQFF
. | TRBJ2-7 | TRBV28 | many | TGTGCCAGCAGTAACCAGGGCGACGAGCAGTACTTC | CASSNQGDEQYF